A selection of T cell receptor beta chains follows, all from one sample in a study of CD8+ T cells in alopecia areata. Measured with immunoSEQ multiplex PCR; TCRdb has only the in-frame clones, and not every one. This sample has around 150,000 clones, with around 55% found just once. Material: CD4+ T cells sorted from blood. These receptors all stem from a human donor in good health. The CDR3 runs from the conserved cysteine through the conserved F or W. Fields, in order: D gene, V gene, clone size, J gene, CDR3 protein, CDR3 DNA. The D gene is left open where the match is weak. Size is omitted from some rows. Given values are once, few, many or a class for expanded clones.

D: TRBD2
V: TRBV7-7
size: -
J: TRBJ2-1
CDR3: CASSLELASNEQFF
DNA: TGTGCTAGCAGCTTAGAACTAGCGAGCAATGAGCAGTTCTTC

D: TRBD2
V: TRBV4-2
size: -
J: TRBJ2-5
CDR3: CASSHTREGRETQYF
DNA: TGTGCCAGCAGCCACACTCGGGAGGGCCGAGAGACCCAGTACTTC

D: -
V: TRBV28
size: -
J: TRBJ2-5
CDR3: CASRSGAQAPETQYF
DNA: TGTGCCAGCAGGTCAGGGGCGCAGGCCCCGGAGACCCAGTACTTC

D: TRBD2
V: TRBV29-1
size: few
J: TRBJ2-3
CDR3: CSVEASGDTQYF
DNA: TGCAGCGTTGAAGCTAGCGGAGATACGCAGTATTTT

D: TRBD1
V: TRBV29-1
size: few
J: TRBJ2-2
CDR3: CSAMDRWNGELFF
DNA: TGCAGCGCCATGGACAGGTGGAACGGGGAGCTGTTTTTT

D: -
V: TRBV30
size: -
J: TRBJ2-6
CDR3: CAWEDSGANVLTF
DNA: TGTGCCTGGGAGGACTCTGGGGCCAACGTCCTGACTTTC

D: TRBD2
V: TRBV7-9
size: -
J: TRBJ2-7
CDR3: CASSLSGRADEQYF
DNA: TGTGCCAGCAGCCTTAGCGGGAGGGCCGACGAGCAGTACTTC

D: -
V: TRBV6-6
size: -
J: TRBJ2-7
CDR3: CASRENTYEQYF
DNA: TGTGCCAGCCGGGAGAACACCTACGAGCAGTACTTC

D: -
V: TRBV11-2
size: -
J: TRBJ2-2
CDR3: CASSANLGVAGELFF
DNA: TGTGCCAGCAGCGCAAACTTGGGGGTCGCAGGGGAGCTGTTTTTT

D: -
V: TRBV6-5
size: -
J: TRBJ2-1
CDR3: CASRLDLDNEQFF
DNA: TGTGCCAGCAGACTTGATTTAGACAATGAGCAGTTCTTC

D: -
V: TRBV7-2
size: -
J: TRBJ2-5
CDR3: CASSYPGETQYF
DNA: TGTGCCAGCAGCTACCCAGGGGAGACCCAGTACTTC

D: -
V: TRBV29-1
size: -
J: TRBJ2-3
CDR3: CSGRLNKGDTQYF
DNA: TGCAGCGGGAGGCTCAATAAAGGAGATACGCAGTATTTT